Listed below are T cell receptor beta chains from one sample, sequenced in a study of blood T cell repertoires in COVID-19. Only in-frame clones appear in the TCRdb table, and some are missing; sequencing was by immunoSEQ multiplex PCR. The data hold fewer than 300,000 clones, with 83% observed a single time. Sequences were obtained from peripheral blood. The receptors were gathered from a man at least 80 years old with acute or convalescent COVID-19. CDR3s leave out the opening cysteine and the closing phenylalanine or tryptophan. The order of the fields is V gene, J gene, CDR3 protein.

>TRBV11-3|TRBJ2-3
ASSLGASGNLDTQY
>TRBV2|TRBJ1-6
ASRITGERSPLH
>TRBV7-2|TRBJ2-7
ASTKSGLYEQY
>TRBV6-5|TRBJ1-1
ASSYSTGTTEAF
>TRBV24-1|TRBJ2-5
ATQSGQGWGDQETQY
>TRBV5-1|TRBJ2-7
ASSGQGGGSEQY
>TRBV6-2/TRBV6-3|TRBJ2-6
ASSLQGLRTGANVLT
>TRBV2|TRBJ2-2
ASRQLARNTGELF
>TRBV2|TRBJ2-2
ASRPSGGELF
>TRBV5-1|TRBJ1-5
ASSPMTGGGQPQH
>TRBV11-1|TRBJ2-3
ASTKTVTRGDTQY
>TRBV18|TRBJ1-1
ASSRTGVRTEAF
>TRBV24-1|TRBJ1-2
ATKQGENYGYT
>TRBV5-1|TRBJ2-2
ASSYSATSSTGELF
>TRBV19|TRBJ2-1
ASSMRLFSSYNEQF
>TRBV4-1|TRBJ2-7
ASSQGGTYEQY
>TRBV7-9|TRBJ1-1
ASSSYGGVNTEAF
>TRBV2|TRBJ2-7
ASSVGLAGGFSYEQY
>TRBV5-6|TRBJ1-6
ASSRRVWNSPLH
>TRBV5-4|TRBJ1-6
ASTDRQGANSPLH
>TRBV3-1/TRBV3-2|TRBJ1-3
ASSPFGSSGNTIY
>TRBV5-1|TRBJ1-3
ASSLNQGASGNTIY